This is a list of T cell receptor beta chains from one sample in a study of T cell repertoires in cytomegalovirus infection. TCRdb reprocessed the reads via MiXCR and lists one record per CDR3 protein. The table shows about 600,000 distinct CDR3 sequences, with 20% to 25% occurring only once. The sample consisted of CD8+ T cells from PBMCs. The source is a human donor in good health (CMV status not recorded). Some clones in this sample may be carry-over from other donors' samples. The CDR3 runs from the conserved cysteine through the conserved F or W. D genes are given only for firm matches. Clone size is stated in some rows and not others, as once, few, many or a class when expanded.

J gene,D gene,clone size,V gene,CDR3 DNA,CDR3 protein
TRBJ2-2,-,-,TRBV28,TGTGCCAGCAGTTCCCAGGGGGAGGGCCGCACCGGGGAGCTGTTTTTT,CASSSQGEGRTGELFF
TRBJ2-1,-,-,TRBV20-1,TGCAGTGCTAGCGACTCACGCGATGAGCAGTTCTTC,CSASDSRDEQFF
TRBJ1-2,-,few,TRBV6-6,TGTGCCAGCAGCGACAGAAAACCCTATGGCTACACCTTC,CASSDRKPYGYTF
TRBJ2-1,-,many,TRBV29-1,TGCAGCGTTGGGCTGAATGAGCAGTTCTTC,CSVGLNEQFF
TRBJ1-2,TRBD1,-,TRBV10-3,TGTGCCATCCTAACAGACAGGGGGCACGGCTACACCTTC,CAILTDRGHGYTF
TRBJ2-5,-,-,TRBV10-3,TGTGCCATCAGTGAGAGGGACCGAGCGGCGTACCAAGAGACCCAGTACTTC,CAISERDRAAYQETQYF
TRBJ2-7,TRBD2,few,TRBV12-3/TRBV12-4,TGTGCCAGCAGGGGCTATGCGGGGGACCTCTACGAGCAGTACTTC,CASRGYAGDLYEQYF
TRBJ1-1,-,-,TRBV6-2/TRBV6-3,TGTGCCAGCAGGCCTCGGGGGAACACTGAAGCTTTCTTT,CASRPRGNTEAFF
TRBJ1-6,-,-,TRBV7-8,TGTGCCAGCAGCTTAGCTCGGGGATCCTACGGCTCCTATAATTCACCCCTCCACTTT,CASSLARGSYGSYNSPLHF
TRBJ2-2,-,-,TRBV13,TGTGCCAGCACATTGGGCCGAAACACCGGGGAGCTGTTTTTT,CASTLGRNTGELFF
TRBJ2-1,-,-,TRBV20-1,TGCAGTGCTAGAGATCGGGGCAGGGCCCACAATGAGCAGTTCTTC,CSARDRGRAHNEQFF
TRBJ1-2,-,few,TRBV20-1,TGCAGTGCTAGAGAGCTGGACAACTTTAACTATGGCTACACCTTC,CSARELDNFNYGYTF
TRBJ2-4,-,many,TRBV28,TGTGCCAGCAGCTCTCCCGGGACCGCCAAAAACATTCAGTACTTC,CASSSPGTAKNIQYF
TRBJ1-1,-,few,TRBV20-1,TGCAGTGCTAGAGATCCGTGGGGGGTTGAAGCTTTCTTT,CSARDPWGVEAFF
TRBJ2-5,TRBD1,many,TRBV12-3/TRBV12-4,TGTGCCAGCAGTCCCCTGGGACAGGGGGCGGGAGAGACCCAGTACTTC,CASSPLGQGAGETQYF
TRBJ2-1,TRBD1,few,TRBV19,TGTGCCAGTAGTATAGTCTGGACAGGGGTAGTTGGTGAGCAGTTCTTC,CASSIVWTGVVGEQFF
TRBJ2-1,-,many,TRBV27,TGTGCCAGCAGTTTGAGCGGCGCCTACAATGAGCAGTTCTTC,CASSLSGAYNEQFF
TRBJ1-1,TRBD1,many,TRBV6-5,TGTGCCAGCACCCAGGGGGGGTCCACCACTGAAGCTTTCTTT,CASTQGGSTTEAFF
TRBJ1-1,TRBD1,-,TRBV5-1,TGCGCCAGCAGCGGGTTACAGGGGGCGGACACTGAAGCTTTCTTT,CASSGLQGADTEAFF
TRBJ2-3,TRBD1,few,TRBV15,TGTGCCACCAGCTCTACACAGGGGCTAAGCACAGATACGCAGTATTTT,CATSSTQGLSTDTQYF
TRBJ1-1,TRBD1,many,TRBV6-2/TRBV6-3,TGTGCCAGCAGCTGGACAGGGGACCAGGTTGAAGCTTTCTTT,CASSWTGDQVEAFF
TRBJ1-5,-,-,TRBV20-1,TGCAGTGCTTCTGATTCCGTACCCAATCATAGCAATCAGCCCCAGCATTTT,CSASDSVPNHSNQPQHF
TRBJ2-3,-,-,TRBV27,TGTGCCAGCAGTTTGTGGGAGCTTCGAGATACGCAGTATTTT,CASSLWELRDTQYF
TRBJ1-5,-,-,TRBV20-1,TGCAGTGCTAGTAAGACGGCCGAGGGGGATCAGCCCCAGCATTTT,CSASKTAEGDQPQHF
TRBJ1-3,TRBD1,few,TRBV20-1,TGCAGTGCTTGGACAGGGAGGCGCCCCTCTGGAAACACCATATATTTT,CSAWTGRRPSGNTIYF
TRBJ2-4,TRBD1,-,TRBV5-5,TGTGCCAGCAGCCCTAGGGACAGGGAACCCAAAAACATTCAGTACTTC,CASSPRDREPKNIQYF
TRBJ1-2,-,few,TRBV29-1,TGCAGCGTTGAAGTGGGGGGGGCTGACTATGGCTACACCTTC,CSVEVGGADYGYTF
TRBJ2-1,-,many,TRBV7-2,TGTGCCAGCTATAGTACTAGGGACAATGAGCAGTTCTTC,CASYSTRDNEQFF
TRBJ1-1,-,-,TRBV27,TGTGCCAGCAGTTTATTCGGGGCGAGCTCTGAAGCTTTCTTT,CASSLFGASSEAFF
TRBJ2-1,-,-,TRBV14,TGTGCCAGCAGCCAAGAACTAGGACAGATGAACAATGAGCAGTTCTTC,CASSQELGQMNNEQFF
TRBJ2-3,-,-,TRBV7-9,TGTGCCAGCAACTTAGAAAAGGGAGATACGCAGTATTTT,CASNLEKGDTQYF
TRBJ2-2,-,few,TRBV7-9,TGTGCCAGCAGCTTAGGAGGTCCGACAGGGAACACCGGGGAGCTGTTTTTT,CASSLGGPTGNTGELFF
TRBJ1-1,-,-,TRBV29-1,TGCAGCGTCCTAACGGTAGAAGCTTTCTTT,CSVLTVEAFF
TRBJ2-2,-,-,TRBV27,TGTGCCAGCAGTCCCGGATGGGGGGCAGGCGGGGAGCTGTTTTTT,CASSPGWGAGGELFF
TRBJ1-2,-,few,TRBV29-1,TGCAGCGTTGAAGATCCCGGGGGAGGCTACACCTTC,CSVEDPGGGYTF
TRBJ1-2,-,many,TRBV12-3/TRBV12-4,TGTGCCAGCATCATACGGGGGGCGAGTGGCTACACCTTC,CASIIRGASGYTF
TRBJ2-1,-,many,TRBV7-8,TGTGCCAGCAGCCGCTTGGGGTGGTACAATGAGCAGTTCTTC,CASSRLGWYNEQFF